This T cell receptor beta chain was captured in a study of technical replicates of blood from a handful of donors. The count of this clone is one. The same CDR3 is also encoded by other DNA sequences in this sample. Libraries were prepared by immunoSEQ multiplex PCR; TCRdb keeps only in-frame clonotypes and omits some of them. The sample records more than 80,000 clones, about 96% being singletons. The ends lost 0 bases at V and 5 bases at J; junction bases unmatched: 9. In germline, CDR1 is MGHRA, CDR2 YSYEKL. The CDR3 contains 16 residues. The chain has TRBV4-1 and TRBJ2-5, with 7 bases aligning to TRBD2. Sequenced material: T cells isolated from PBMCs. This receptor was obtained from a human donor in good health. CDR3 nucleotide sequence: TGCGCCAGCAGCCAAGATCGGGCGGGAGTAGAGGAGACCCAGTACTTC. Translated, it gives CASSQDRAGVEETQYF.